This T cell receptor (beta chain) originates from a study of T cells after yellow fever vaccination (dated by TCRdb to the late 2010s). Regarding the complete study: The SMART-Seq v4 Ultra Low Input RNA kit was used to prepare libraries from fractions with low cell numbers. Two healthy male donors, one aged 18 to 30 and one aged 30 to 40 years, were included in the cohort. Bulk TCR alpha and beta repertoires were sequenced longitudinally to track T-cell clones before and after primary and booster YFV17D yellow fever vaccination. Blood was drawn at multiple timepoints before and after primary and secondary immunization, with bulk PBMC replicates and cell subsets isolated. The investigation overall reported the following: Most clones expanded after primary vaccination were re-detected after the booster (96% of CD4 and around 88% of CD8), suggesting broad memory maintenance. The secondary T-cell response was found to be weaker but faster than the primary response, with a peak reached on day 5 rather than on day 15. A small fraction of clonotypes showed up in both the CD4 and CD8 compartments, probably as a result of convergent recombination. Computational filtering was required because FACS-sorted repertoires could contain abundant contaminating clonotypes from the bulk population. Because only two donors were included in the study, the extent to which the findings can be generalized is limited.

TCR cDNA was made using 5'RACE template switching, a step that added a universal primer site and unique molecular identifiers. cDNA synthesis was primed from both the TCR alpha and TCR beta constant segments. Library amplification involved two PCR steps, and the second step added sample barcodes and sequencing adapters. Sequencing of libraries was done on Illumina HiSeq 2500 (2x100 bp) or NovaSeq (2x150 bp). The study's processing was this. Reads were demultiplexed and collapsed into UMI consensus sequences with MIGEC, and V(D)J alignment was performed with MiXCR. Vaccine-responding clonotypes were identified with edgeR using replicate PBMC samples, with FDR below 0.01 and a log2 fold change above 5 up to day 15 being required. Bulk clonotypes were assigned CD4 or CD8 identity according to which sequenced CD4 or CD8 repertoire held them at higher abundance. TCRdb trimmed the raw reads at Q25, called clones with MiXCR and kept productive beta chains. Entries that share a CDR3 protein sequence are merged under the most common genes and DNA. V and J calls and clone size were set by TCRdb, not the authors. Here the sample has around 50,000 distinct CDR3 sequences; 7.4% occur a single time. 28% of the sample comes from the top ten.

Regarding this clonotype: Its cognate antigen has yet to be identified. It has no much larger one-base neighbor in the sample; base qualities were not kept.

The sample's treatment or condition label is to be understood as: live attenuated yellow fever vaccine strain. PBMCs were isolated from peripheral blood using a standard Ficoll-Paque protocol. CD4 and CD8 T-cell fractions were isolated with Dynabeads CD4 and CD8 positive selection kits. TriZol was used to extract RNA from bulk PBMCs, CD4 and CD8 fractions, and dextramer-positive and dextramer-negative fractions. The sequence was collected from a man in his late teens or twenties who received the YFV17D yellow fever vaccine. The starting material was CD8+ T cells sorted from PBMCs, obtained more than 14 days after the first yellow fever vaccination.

This receptor carries the CDR3 CASSALSGTGDEKLFF. The DNA sequence is given as TGTGCCAGCAGCGCTCTGTCCGGGACAGGGGACGAAAAACTGTTTTTT. The V and J segments used are TRBV9 and TRBJ1-4; TRBD1 lines up with 10 middle nucleotides. Via the germline V gene, CDR1 is SGDLS and CDR2 YYNGEE. The CDR3 holds 16 amino acids from the cysteine to the phenylalanine. The retained sequence is limited to the CDR3, 48 bases, with the frame set at the first base. V has 3 bases trimmed and J has 8 bases trimmed; junction bases matching no gene number 10.